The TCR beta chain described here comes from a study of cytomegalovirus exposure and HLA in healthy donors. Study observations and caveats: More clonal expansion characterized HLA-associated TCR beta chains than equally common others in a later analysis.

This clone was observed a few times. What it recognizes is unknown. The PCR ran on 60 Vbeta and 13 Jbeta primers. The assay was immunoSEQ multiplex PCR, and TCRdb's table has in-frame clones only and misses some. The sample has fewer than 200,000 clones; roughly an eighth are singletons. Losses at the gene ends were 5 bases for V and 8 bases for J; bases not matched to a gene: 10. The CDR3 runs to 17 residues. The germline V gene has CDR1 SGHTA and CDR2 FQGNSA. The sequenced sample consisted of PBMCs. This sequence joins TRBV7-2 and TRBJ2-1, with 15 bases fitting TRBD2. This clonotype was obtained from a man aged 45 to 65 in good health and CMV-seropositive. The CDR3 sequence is CASSPPGLAGGLDEQFF. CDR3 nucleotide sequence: TGTGCCAGCAGCCCGCCGGGACTAGCGGGGGGTCTTGATGAGCAGTTCTTC.